This passage covers 32 T cell receptor beta chains from one sample sequenced in a study of T cells of healthy individuals. MiXCR, applied by TCRdb to the 5' RACE reads, yields one record per CDR3 protein. The sample has about 53,000 distinct CDR3 sequences; about 15% are singletons. The source of these receptors is a human donor in good health.

Only a few counts were recorded for this clonotype. The rearrangement uses TRBV29-1 and TRBJ2-7, with D unresolved. The V and J ends lost 2 bases and 2 bases respectively, with 13 bases between them. Germline lookup yields CDR1 SQVTM and CDR2 ANQGSEA. CDR3 length: 14 residues. The CDR3 here is CSVEISPITYEQYF. DNA of the CDR3: TGCAGCGTTGAAATATCCCCAATTACCTACGAGCAGTACTTC.

This clonotype was counted at least ten times. The rearrangement joins TRBV20-1 to TRBJ1-4; TRBD1 is a possible D gene (5 bases). The germline CDR1 and CDR2 sequences are DFQATT and SNEGSKA (reference sequence). The CDR3 sequence is 14 residues long. V was cut by 0 bases and J by 7 bases, with 12 bases left in between. The CDR3 DNA reads TGCAGTGCTAGAGATCCGGGGCAAGGTGAAAAACTGTTTTTT. This encodes CSARDPGQGEKLFF.

The CDR3 region has the DNA TGCAGTGCTACCTTTTCCGGGACAGGGCTAAGAAACGAGCAGTACTTC. Translation: CSATFSGTGLRNEQYF. The chain joins TRBV20-1 to TRBJ2-7; 9 bases match TRBD1. Germline assignment: CDR1 DFQATT and CDR2 SNEGSKA (reference sequence). Trimming took 4 bases from V and 5 from J; bases not matched to a gene: 15. The CDR3 runs 16 residues.

The CDR3 loop reads CASSLGTGLTDTQYF. DNA of the CDR3: TGTGCCAGCAGCTTAGGGACAGGGCTCACAGATACGCAGTATTTT. The V and J genes are TRBV7-9 and TRBJ2-3; TRBD1 matches at 8 bases. The V gene's germline CDR1 is SEHNR and CDR2 FQNEAQ (reference sequence). Unmatched junction bases numbered 2, after V lost 1 base and J lost 2 bases. This CDR3 contains 15 residues. The full variable domain, completed using reference TRBV7-9 and TRBJ2-3, is DTGVSQNPRHKITKRGQNVTFRCDPISEHNRLYWYRQTLGQGPEFLTYFQNEAQLEKSRLLSDRFSAERPKGSFSTLEIQRTEQGDSAMYLCASSLGTGLTDTQYFGPGTRLTVL.

This clonotype was observed a handful of times. The chain employs TRBV29-1 and TRBJ1-2, with 9 bases that match TRBD1. Germline CDR1 reads SQVTM; CDR2 reads ANQGSEA. This CDR3 has 14 residues. The junction had 12 bases not matched to a gene; V was cut back by 7 bases and J by 6 bases. CDR3 sequence: CSAHTGTGSNGYTF. The CDR3 DNA sequence: TGCAGCGCACATACCGGGACAGGGTCTAATGGCTACACCTTC.

This clonotype was counted ten times or more. The rearrangement joins TRBV12-3 or TRBV12-4 to TRBJ2-3, with TRBD2 identical over 12 bases. The V and J ends lost 3 bases and 3 bases, in that order; junction bases with no gene match: 10. The CDR3 is 18 amino acids. Here the CDR3 reads CASSFGGLAGSSTDTQYF. The CDR3 DNA sequence: TGTGCCAGCAGTTTCGGAGGACTAGCGGGATCTAGTACAGATACGCAGTATTTT.

This CDR3 is CASSQGTGRNEKLFF. The CDR3 region has the DNA TGTGCCAGCAGCCAAGGGACAGGGAGAAATGAAAAACTGTTTTTT. The J gene is TRBJ1-4, the V gene TRBV3-1, with 8 bases lining up with TRBD1. This CDR3 has 15 residues. Germline CDR1 and CDR2: LGHDT and YNNKEL (reference sequence). With 1 base clipped from V and 5 bases from J, the junction kept 3 bases outside the gene matches.

The chain is built from TRBV5-1 and TRBJ2-7; 8 nucleotides line up with TRBD1. The CDR3 runs to 15 residues. The germline V gene encodes CDR1 SGHRS and CDR2 YFSETQ. Trimming at V came to 1 base and at J to 5 bases, leaving 8 bases not matched to a gene. CDR3: CASSLSQGARDEQYF. In nucleotides, the CDR3 is TGCGCCAGCAGCTTGTCTCAGGGGGCAAGGGACGAGCAGTACTTC.

This clonotype was recorded a few times. The chain links TRBV7-8 to TRBJ2-7; D might be TRBD1 (7 bases). This CDR3 is 15 amino acids long. V lost 4 bases and J 0 bases, leaving 13 bases between the germline ends. CDR1 and CDR2 from the germline V gene are SGHVS and FQNEAQ. CDR3 sequence (DNA): TGTGCCAGCAGCTCGCGGGACAGTCTCTCCTACGAGCAGTACTTC. Protein: CASSSRDSLSYEQYF.

In this sample, this clonotype turned up a few times. V usage is TRBV11-2 and J usage is TRBJ2-3; 11 positions agree with TRBD1. This CDR3 is 17 amino acids long. Germline V CDR1 and CDR2: SGHAT, FQNNGV. The V segment lost 2 bases and the J segment 3 bases; nucleotides outside the gene matches: 7. This CDR3 reads CASSLIKGTGGTDTQYF. The CDR3 region has the DNA TGTGCCAGCAGCTTAATTAAAGGGACAGGGGGTACAGATACGCAGTATTTT.

V usage is TRBV7-2 and J usage is TRBJ1-5; D ambiguous. Germline assignment: CDR1 SGHTA and CDR2 FQGNSA. V was trimmed by 1 base and J by 3 bases, leaving 13 bases between them. CDR3 length equals 16 residues. DNA of the CDR3: TGTGCCAGCAGCTTAGGTTCGGGGAATGACAATCAGCCCCAGCATTTT. This encodes CASSLGSGNDNQPQHF.

This clonotype was detected ten times or more. The CDR3 sequence: CASSLSPDRSQHF. The DNA of the CDR3 is TGTGCCAGCAGTTTATCGCCGGACCGGTCCCAGCATTTT. The chain combines TRBV27 with TRBJ1-5; D is uncertain. CDR1 MNHEY and CDR2 SMNVEV come from the germline V gene (reference sequence). The length of the CDR3 is 13 residues. The V end lost 0 bases, the J end lost 11 bases, and 11 bases lay between the germline ends.

The CDR3 sequence: CASSLVGDMNTEAFF. CDR3 nucleotide sequence: TGTGCCAGCAGCTTAGTAGGAGACATGAACACTGAAGCTTTCTTT. This chain links TRBV11-1 with TRBJ1-1; D is ambiguous. The CDR3 runs to 15 residues. Germline lookup yields CDR1 SGHAT and CDR2 FQDESV (reference sequence). V lost 1 base to trimming and J lost 0 bases, with 9 bases between them. The full variable domain, completed using reference TRBV11-1 and TRBJ1-1, is EAEVAQSPRYKITEKSQAVAFWCDPISGHATLYWYRQILGQGPELLVQFQDESVVDDSQLPKDRFSAERLKGVDSTLKIQPAELGDSAMYLCASSLVGDMNTEAFFGQGTRLTVV.

Concerning this clonotype itself: This clone may be a read error of a much larger clone one base away. V is TRBV4-1 and J is TRBJ1-1, with a weak D call TRBD1 (5 bases). The CDR3 is 15 residues long. V lost 4 bases and J 7 bases, leaving 19 bases between the germline ends. Germline V gene sequence: CDR1 MGHRA, CDR2 YSYEKL. CDR3 amino acids: CASSPHSFTGLEAFF. CDR3 DNA sequence: TGCGCCAGCAGCCCGCACTCTTTTACGGGGCTTGAAGCTTTCTTT.

This chain links TRBV2 with TRBJ1-4; D gene unclear. Germline lookup yields CDR1 SNHLY and CDR2 FYNNEI. V dropped 5 bases and J dropped 0 bases, with 10 bases sitting between them. CDR3 length equals 15 residues. The DNA of the CDR3 is TGTGCCAGCAGTTACAGAATGCCAACTAATGAAAAACTGTTTTTT. This sequence encodes CASSYRMPTNEKLFF.

The chain recombines TRBV5-1 with TRBJ2-5; D perhaps matches TRBD2 (6 bases). This CDR3 contains 14 residues. The V end lost 3 bases, the J end lost 5 bases, and 14 bases lay between the germline ends. CDR1 SGHRS and CDR2 YFSETQ come from the germline V gene. The CDR3 protein is CASSSDPREETQYF. The CDR3 DNA reads TGCGCCAGCAGCTCAGACCCCCGGGAGGAGACCCAGTACTTC.

This clonotype appeared many times. The gene calls are TRBV10-2 and TRBJ1-1; maybe TRBD1 (6 bases). Trimming cost V 0 bases and J 4 bases, with 9 bases left between them. Germline CDR1 WSHSY, CDR2 SAAADI. This CDR3 has 14 amino acids. The CDR3, as DNA: TGCGCCAGCAGTGAGTCGCCAGGGGTCACTGAAGCTTTCTTT. Its protein is CASSESPGVTEAFF.

The chain joins TRBV7-2 to TRBJ2-5; D remains ambiguous. CDR3 length: 14 amino acids. V gave up 3 bases and J gave up 3 bases, with 11 bases separating them. Germline V gene sequence: CDR1 SGHTA, CDR2 FQGNSA. The CDR3, as DNA: TGTGCCAGCAGCTTGGGTACGACCAAAGAGACCCAGTACTTC. This encodes CASSLGTTKETQYF.

V is TRBV20-1 and J is TRBJ2-5, with TRBD2 as a possible D gene (5 bases). V gave up 7 bases and J gave up 5 bases, with 17 bases separating them. CDR3 size: 13 residues. CDR1 is DFQATT and CDR2 is SNEGSKA in the germline V gene (reference sequence). CDR3 protein: CSVSGENGETQYF. CDR3 nucleotide sequence: TGCAGTGTATCTGGGGAGAATGGGGAGACCCAGTACTTC.

This clonotype was seen ten or more times. In nucleotides, the CDR3 is TGCAGTGCTGGGGAGACAGGGGCGGCTGGAAACACCATATATTTT. This encodes CSAGETGAAGNTIYF. V usage is TRBV20-1 and J usage is TRBJ1-3; 8 bases map to TRBD1. Per the germline V gene, CDR1 is DFQATT and CDR2 is SNEGSKA (reference sequence). V trimming: 5 bases; J trimming: 2 bases; junction bases outside the gene matches: 8. The CDR3 consists of 15 residues.

This clonotype appeared many times. CDR3 nucleotide sequence: TGCAGTGCTCCCGAAAGCGGGGGTTACGAGCAGTACTTC. Amino acids: CSAPESGGYEQYF. The chain carries TRBV20-1 and TRBJ2-7; the match to TRBD2 covers 8 bases. Germline V lookup: CDR1 DFQATT, CDR2 SNEGSKA (reference sequence). This CDR3 spans 13 amino acids. V trimming: 5 bases; J trimming: 4 bases; junction bases outside the gene matches: 7.

This clonotype appeared a few times. The rearrangement links TRBV10-2 to TRBJ2-5; 9 nucleotides align to TRBD1. The CDR3 is 12 residues long. V lost 10 bases to trimming and J lost 5 bases; unmatched junction nucleotides: 5. The germline V gene encodes CDR1 WSHSY and CDR2 SAAADI. CDR3 region: CATTGGYETQYF. The CDR3 nucleotides read TGCGCCACCACAGGGGGCTACGAGACCCAGTACTTC.

This clonotype showed up many times. The V call is TRBV7-2, the J call TRBJ2-7; 7 bases are a match to TRBD2. The junction had 7 bases not matched to a gene; V was cut back by 5 bases and J by 3 bases. Germline CDR1 and CDR2: SGHTA and FQGNSA. The length of the CDR3 is 14 residues. CDR3 nucleotide sequence: TGTGCCAGCAGCCCCTCCCGGGAGGTCTACGAGCAGTACTTC. The encoded protein is CASSPSREVYEQYF.

This clonotype has more than one count but fewer than ten. V is TRBV6-2 or TRBV6-3 and J is TRBJ1-1; 8 nucleotides match TRBD1. The CDR3 consists of 16 residues. The trim removed 4 bases at V and 0 bases at J, leaving 7 bases unmatched. The germline V gene has CDR1 MNHEY and CDR2 SVGEGT. CDR3 in amino acids: CASSFILDRVNTEAFF. The DNA for the CDR3 is TGTGCCAGCAGTTTCATTTTGGACAGGGTGAACACTGAAGCTTTCTTT.

This clonotype showed up many times. In nucleotides, the CDR3 is TGTGCCAGCAGTCCCTGGGACAGGGGGAATGGCTACACCTTC. This codes for CASSPWDRGNGYTF. This sequence joins TRBV6-6 and TRBJ1-2, with 11 bases aligning to TRBD1. Germline V gene lookup returns CDR1 MNHNY and CDR2 SVGAGI (reference sequence). The CDR3 spans 14 residues. V lost 5 bases to trimming and J lost 6 bases; unmatched junction nucleotides: 5.

Many counts were recorded for this clonotype. J is TRBJ2-3 and V is TRBV20-1; the match to TRBD2 covers 8 bases. The J segment lost 2 bases and the V segment lost 5 bases, leaving 9 bases of the junction unmatched. Per germline, CDR1 DFQATT and CDR2 SNEGSKA (reference sequence). CDR3 length: 15 residues. The CDR3 sequence is CSADRAGAITDTQYF. CDR3 DNA: TGCAGTGCTGATAGAGCGGGAGCGATCACAGATACGCAGTATTTT.

This clonotype has at least ten counts. The V gene is TRBV7-9, the J gene TRBJ2-5; D possibly corresponds to TRBD1 (6 bases). In germline, CDR1 is SEHNR, CDR2 FQNEAQ (reference sequence). The length of the CDR3 is 14 residues. V was pared by 3 bases and J by 4 bases, with 12 bases between. The CDR3 here is CASSFTGHLETQYF. The CDR3 region has the DNA TGTGCCAGCAGCTTCACGGGACACCTAGAGACCCAGTACTTC.

This clonotype was seen many times. The DNA of the CDR3 is TGCGCCAGCAGCTGGGGACAGATGAATATCGGCGAGACCCAGTACTTC. It yields the protein CASSWGQMNIGETQYF. The V and J genes are TRBV5-1 and TRBJ2-5; 7 bases match TRBD1. Trimming took 3 bases from V and 5 from J; bases not matched to a gene: 13. CDR1 is SGHRS, CDR2 YFSETQ, per germline. The CDR3 sequence is 16 residues long.

J is TRBJ2-1 and V is TRBV20-1; 7 bases match TRBD2. CDR3 length: 14 amino acids. J was trimmed by 3 bases and V by 0 bases; bases with no gene match: 2. CDR1 is DFQATT, CDR2 SNEGSKA, per germline (reference sequence). In DNA form, the CDR3 reads TGCAGTGCTAGAGACGAGCGGGACTACAATGAGCAGTTCTTC. Amino acids: CSARDERDYNEQFF.

This clonotype was found once. This rearrangement joins TRBV12-3 or TRBV12-4 to TRBJ2-7, with 10 bases that match TRBD1. This CDR3 comprises 14 residues. V dropped 3 bases and J dropped 7; count of bases not matched to a gene: 6. The CDR3 protein is CASSLGQGREEQYF. CDR3 bases: TGTGCCAGCAGTTTGGGACAGGGGCGTGAGGAGCAGTACTTC.

The CDR3 coding sequence is TGCGCCAGCAGCCAGGGATTGCCCGGGCAAAACATTCAGTACTTC. It translates to CASSQGLPGQNIQYF. This chain uses TRBV4-3 with TRBJ2-4; D is unclear. The CDR3 is 15 amino acids. Trimming left V 3 bases short and J 5 bases short, with 14 bases between. Germline V CDR1 and CDR2: LGHNA, YSLEER.

This clonotype was recorded at least ten times. The J gene is TRBJ1-5, the V gene TRBV12-3 or TRBV12-4; 8 nucleotides agree with TRBD1. This CDR3 has 14 residues. V dropped 3 bases and J dropped 7; count of bases not matched to a gene: 5. The CDR3 region has the DNA TGTGCCAGCAGTTTTGAGACAGGGGACCAGCCCCAGCATTTT. Encoded protein: CASSFETGDQPQHF.